The entry below describes one TCR beta chain. Its cognate antigen is unknown. This entry is derived from a study of cytomegalovirus exposure and HLA in healthy donors. The study's findings and limits: Reportedly, cytomegalovirus status was diagnosed with high sensitivity and specificity. Rarity held for most TCR sequences, but there were some public TCRs that occurred in many donors. TCR association rates varied by HLA locus in a later analysis, with DRB1 highest and HLA-C lowest.

Donors consisted of healthy bone marrow donors. 60 Vbeta and 13 Jbeta primers were used in PCR. Only in-frame clones appear in the TCRdb table, and some are missing; sequencing was by immunoSEQ multiplex PCR. Of roughly 130,000 clones listed, around 74% are singletons. V was shortened by 1 base and J by 4 bases, with 7 bases between the two germline ends. The germline V gene has CDR1 SGHTA and CDR2 FQGNSA. The CDR3 runs 13 residues. The sequence derives from a woman aged 45-65 years in good health and CMV-seropositive. Sequenced: PBMCs. This chain joins TRBV7-2 and TRBJ2-5; tentative D call: TRBD2 (6 bases). The CDR3 region has the DNA TGTGCCAGCAGCTTAGTGGGGGGAGAGACCCAGTACTTC. Amino acid sequence: CASSLVGGETQYF. Based on the CDR3 plus reference TRBV7-2 and TRBJ2-5, the full variable domain is GAGVSQSPSNKVTEKGKDVELRCDPISGHTALYWYRQSLGQGLEFLIYFQGNSAPDKSGLPSDRFSAERTGGSVSTLTIQRTQQEDSAVYLCASSLVGGETQYFGPGTRLLVL.